This record covers a single T cell receptor beta chain. Its antigen is still unknown. This entry belongs to a study of blood T cells in healthy people across ages. Study-wide findings and caveats: The donors' CMV status was not determined, possibly confounding changes in expanded clonotypes. Estimates of total diversity, which came from one million sequenced T cells, were considered to be underestimates.

Using a J-beta primer mix together with a sample-barcoded 5' primer, a second PCR was run for roughly 6 to 12 cycles. TCRdb re-derived calls from the 5' RACE reads in MiXCR, one entry per CDR3 protein. Of about 1.5 million distinct CDR3 sequences listed, approximately 43% are singletons. Isolation per sample recovered at least 7 million PBMCs. Input material: blood. This sequence was found in a woman aged 18-35 years in good health.

CDR3: CASSSGTLDTQYF. The CDR3 DNA follows: TGTGCCAGCAGCTCGGGGACACTCGATACGCAGTATTTT. The chain links TRBV7-8 to TRBJ2-3; a possible D gene is TRBD1 (6 bases). The germline V gene has CDR1 SGHVS and CDR2 FQNEAQ. There are 13 residues in the CDR3. Trimming cost V 4 bases and J 6 bases, with 11 bases left between them.